This T cell receptor (beta chain) was retrieved from a study of blood T cell repertoires in COVID-19. Libraries were prepared by immunoSEQ multiplex PCR; TCRdb keeps only in-frame clonotypes and omits some of them. The table includes fewer than 120,000 clones, approximately 82% detected once. From germline, CDR1 is KGHSH and CDR2 LQKENI. The length of the CDR3 is 13 residues. The V and J ends lost 1 base and 2 bases respectively, with 5 bases between them. Source material: peripheral blood. The TCR comes from a woman of 80 years or more with acute or convalescent COVID-19. The chain employs TRBV18 and TRBJ1-1; D is ambiguous. This chain's CDR3 is CASSPRRNTEAFF. DNA for the CDR3: TGTGCCAGCTCACCACGCAGAAACACTGAAGCTTTCTTT.